Presented here are 22 T cell receptor beta chains from one specimen sequenced in a study of blood T cell repertoires in COVID-19. TCRdb keeps only in-frame clones here, not all; method: immunoSEQ multiplex PCR. The table includes some 9,800 clones, around 78% detected once. The specimen sequenced was peripheral blood. These receptors were collected from a human donor in a cohort sampled during active COVID-19.

This clone has more than one count but fewer than ten. V is TRBV6-5 and J is TRBJ1-1, with 8 nucleotides matching TRBD1. The CDR3 loop spans 15 amino acids. V trimming: 7 bases; J trimming: 3 bases; junction bases outside the gene matches: 10. Germline CDR1 reads MNHEY; CDR2 reads SVGAGI. CDR3 nucleotide sequence: TGTGCCAGCACTTATCGGACAGGGTCGTACACTGAAGCTTTCTTT. This translates into CASTYRTGSYTEAFF.

The genes are TRBV11-2 and TRBJ2-1; 9 positions agree with TRBD2. Germline CDR1 SGHAT, CDR2 FQNNGV. The CDR3 runs 15 residues. J gave up 3 bases and V 5 bases, and 5 bases lay outside the gene matches. CDR3 coding DNA: TGTGCCAGCAGCCCCTTTAGCGGGGGCTACAATGAGCAGTTCTTC. Protein product: CASSPFSGGYNEQFF.

The chain carries TRBV4-3 and TRBJ1-2; D possibly corresponds to TRBD1 (5 bases). The germline CDR1 and CDR2 sequences are LGHNA and YSLEER. This CDR3 contains 15 residues. The V end lost 2 bases, the J end lost 8 bases, and 18 bases lay between the germline ends. The CDR3 nucleotides are TGCGCCAGCAGCCAACTAACCCCCCGGGAGGGGGGCTACACCTTC. This translates into CASSQLTPREGGYTF.

This clone was found once. The chain joins TRBV7-8 to TRBJ1-1; 9 positions agree with TRBD1. The CDR3 runs 16 residues. The trim removed 5 bases at V and 6 bases at J, leaving 13 bases unmatched. Germline CDR1 and CDR2: SGHVS and FQNEAQ. The CDR3 nucleotides read TGTGCCAGCAGCCCAAGCAAACAGGGGGCGTTCTCTGAAGCTTTCTTT. It encodes CASSPSKQGAFSEAFF.

The J gene is TRBJ2-5, the V gene TRBV10-1; possible D gene TRBD1, 5 bases. In germline, CDR1 is WNHNN, CDR2 SYGVQD (reference sequence). Trimming took off 3 bases at V and 2 bases at J, with 10 bases between the two ends. The CDR3 is made up of 14 amino acids. The CDR3 loop reads CASSEQDIQETQYF. In DNA, the CDR3 is TGCGCCAGCAGTGAACAGGACATACAAGAGACCCAGTACTTC.

This chain joins TRBV6-2 or TRBV6-3 and TRBJ2-3, with D possibly matching TRBD2 (6 bases). Germline V gene data show CDR1 as MNHEY and CDR2 as SVGEGT. CDR3 length: 12 amino acids. V was clipped by 5 bases and J by 5 bases, with 8 bases between them. This CDR3 is CASSAGRDTQYF. The CDR3 DNA follows: TGTGCCAGCAGTGCGGGACGAGATACGCAGTATTTT.

CDR3 in amino acids: CASSRRTGTGLNEQFF. Here the CDR3 DNA reads TGTGCCAGCAGTCGCCGAACCGGGACAGGGCTCAATGAGCAGTTCTTC. V is TRBV27 and J is TRBJ2-1; TRBD1 aligns across 9 bases. There are 16 residues in the CDR3. Germline lookup yields CDR1 MNHEY and CDR2 SMNVEV (reference sequence). V was clipped by 5 bases and J by 6 bases; unmatched bases: 11.

The V and J genes are TRBV2 and TRBJ2-7; TRBD1 matches at 9 bases. The CDR3 consists of 14 residues. The trim removed 7 bases at V and 1 base at J, leaving 5 bases unmatched. Germline-derived CDR1 and CDR2 are SNHLY and FYNNEI. The CDR3 spells CASIGTGLSYEQYF. The CDR3 nucleotides read TGTGCCAGCATCGGGACAGGGCTTTCCTACGAGCAGTACTTC.

The rearrangement links TRBV4-1 to TRBJ2-7, with unresolved D. The CDR3 runs 13 residues. The V end was cut by 3 bases, the J end by 3 bases, with 9 bases between. Germline-derived CDR1 and CDR2 are MGHRA and YSYEKL. The CDR3 loop reads CASSQAVVYEQYF. In DNA form, the CDR3 reads TGCGCCAGCAGCCAGGCGGTTGTCTACGAGCAGTACTTC.

This CDR3 is CASSQDTGVSGNTIYF. DNA for the CDR3: TGCGCCAGCAGCCAAGATACGGGAGTATCGGGAAACACCATATATTTT. V gene TRBV4-1 combines with J gene TRBJ1-3; D unresolved. CDR1 and CDR2 from the germline V gene are MGHRA and YSYEKL. Trimming took 0 bases from V and 4 from J, leaving 13 bases between them. The CDR3 runs 16 residues.

V and J are TRBV19 and TRBJ1-1; D uncertain. Trimming left V 5 bases short and J 1 base short, with 5 bases between. The CDR3 spans 12 residues. Germline V CDR1 and CDR2: LNHDA, SQIVND (reference sequence). DNA for the CDR3: TGTGCCAGTAGTGAGGCGAACACTGAAGCTTTCTTT. It yields the protein CASSEANTEAFF.

The chain links TRBV6-5 to TRBJ1-2; 7 bases agree with TRBD1. Germline CDR1 is MNHEY and CDR2 is SVGAGI. V lost 7 bases and J lost 5; bases outside the gene matches: 7. The CDR3 is 13 amino acids. CDR3 residues: CASTEGGRYGYTF. The CDR3 DNA follows: TGTGCCAGCACAGAAGGGGGCCGGTATGGCTACACCTTC.

The rearrangement links TRBV5-4 to TRBJ1-2; D may be TRBD1 (6 bases). The CDR3 is made up of 16 amino acids. From germline, CDR1 is SGHNT and CDR2 YYREEE (reference sequence). The V and J ends lost 0 bases and 4 bases respectively, with 16 bases between them. This chain's CDR3 is CASSLAPSETGYGYTF. Here the CDR3 DNA reads TGTGCCAGCAGCTTGGCCCCCTCCGAGACAGGCTATGGCTACACCTTC.

The chain has TRBV13 and TRBJ1-1; 8 positions match TRBD1. Germline lookup yields CDR1 PRHDT and CDR2 FYEKMQ (reference sequence). V shed 2 bases and J 5 bases; nucleotides not matched to a gene: 10. This CDR3 region has 16 residues. DNA for the CDR3: TGTGCCAGCAGCTTAAGGGCAGGGGGCGTAGGGACTGAAGCTTTCTTT. This codes for CASSLRAGGVGTEAFF.

The gene calls are TRBV28 and TRBJ1-4; possibly TRBD1 for D (5 bases). This CDR3 is built from 14 residues. CDR1 is MDHEN and CDR2 is SYDVKM in the germline V gene. V was cut by 6 bases and J by 8 bases, with 16 bases left in between. Here the CDR3 reads CASSRGGVDEKLFF. CDR3 sequence (DNA): TGTGCCAGCAGCCGCGGAGGGGTGGACGAAAAACTGTTTTTT.

The rearrangement links TRBV5-4 to TRBJ2-7, with 7 bases aligning to TRBD2. The ends lost 4 bases at V and 3 bases at J; junction bases unmatched: 4. Germline V gene sequence: CDR1 SGHNT, CDR2 YYREEE (reference sequence). The CDR3 is 13 residues long. The CDR3 spells CASSIGGVYEQYF. For the CDR3, the DNA is TGTGCCAGCAGCATTGGGGGGGTCTACGAGCAGTACTTC.

This clone was observed once. The rearrangement links TRBV13 to TRBJ2-7; D might be TRBD1 (5 bases). The CDR3 runs to 14 residues. CDR1 is PRHDT and CDR2 is FYEKMQ in the germline V gene (reference sequence). The V and J ends lost 0 bases and 5 bases respectively, with 11 bases between them. The CDR3, as DNA: TGTGCCAGCAGCTTAGGCCAGGCAGGGAACGAGCAGTACTTC. Its protein product is CASSLGQAGNEQYF.

The chain carries TRBV11-2 and TRBJ1-3; no clear D. V was clipped by 6 bases and J by 4 bases, with 10 bases between them. Germline lookup yields CDR1 SGHAT and CDR2 FQNNGV. The CDR3 sequence is 13 residues long. CDR3 amino acids: CASSFLVGNTIYF. In DNA, the CDR3 is TGTGCCAGCAGTTTTTTAGTAGGAAACACCATATATTTT.

The chain employs TRBV25-1 and TRBJ1-2, with a weak D call TRBD1 (5 bases). CDR3 length equals 14 residues. The germline V and J ends were trimmed by 7 bases and 8 bases, with 20 bases remaining between them. Germline-derived CDR1 and CDR2 are MGHDK and SYGVNS. CDR3 coding DNA: TGTGCCAGCACCCCGGGAGGGACGGCTACAGGCTACACCTTC. Its translation: CASTPGGTATGYTF.

V is TRBV6-5 and J is TRBJ1-2, with 8 nucleotides matching TRBD1. Trimming took 6 bases from V and 8 from J; bases not matched to a gene: 8. CDR1 is MNHEY, CDR2 SVGAGI, per germline. This CDR3 has 13 residues. The CDR3 spells CASRPQGAVGYTF. Written as DNA, the CDR3 is TGTGCCAGCAGACCCCAGGGGGCTGTAGGCTACACCTTC.

This chain joins TRBV6-5 and TRBJ1-2; D not resolved. Germline assignment: CDR1 MNHEY and CDR2 SVGAGI. V shed 4 bases and J shed 4 bases, with 7 bases lying between them. The CDR3 consists of 12 residues. CDR3 DNA sequence: TGTGCCAGCAGTTCGCCAGGCTATGGCTACACCTTC. Its protein is CASSSPGYGYTF.

The chain has TRBV5-4 and TRBJ1-2, with D maybe TRBD1 (6 bases). V gave up 4 bases and J gave up 7 bases, with 20 bases separating them. Germline CDR1 is SGHNT and CDR2 is YYREEE (reference sequence). The CDR3 totals 15 residues. The CDR3 DNA follows: TGTGCCAGCAGCCAGATGGGGGCGGTTCTCGGTGGCTACACCTTC. Translated: CASSQMGAVLGGYTF.